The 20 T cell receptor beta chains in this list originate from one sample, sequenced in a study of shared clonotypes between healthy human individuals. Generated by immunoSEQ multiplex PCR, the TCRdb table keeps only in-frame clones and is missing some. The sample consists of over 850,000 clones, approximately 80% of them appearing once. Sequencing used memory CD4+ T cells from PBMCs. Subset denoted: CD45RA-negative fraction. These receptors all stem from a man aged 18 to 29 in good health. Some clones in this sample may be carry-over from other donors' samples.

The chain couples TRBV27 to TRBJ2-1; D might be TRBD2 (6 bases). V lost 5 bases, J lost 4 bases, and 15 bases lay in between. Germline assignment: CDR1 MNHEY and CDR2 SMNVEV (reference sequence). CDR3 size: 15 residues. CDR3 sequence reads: CASSPLLGGYNEQFF. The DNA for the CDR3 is TGTGCCAGCAGTCCCCTACTAGGAGGGTACAATGAGCAGTTCTTC.

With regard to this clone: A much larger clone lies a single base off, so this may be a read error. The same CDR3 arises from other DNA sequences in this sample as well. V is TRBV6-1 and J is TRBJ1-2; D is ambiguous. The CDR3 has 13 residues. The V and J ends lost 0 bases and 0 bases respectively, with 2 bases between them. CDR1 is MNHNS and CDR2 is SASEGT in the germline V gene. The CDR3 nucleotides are TGTGCCAGCAGTGAAGCAGCTAACTATGGCTACACCTTC. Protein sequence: CASSEAANYGYTF.

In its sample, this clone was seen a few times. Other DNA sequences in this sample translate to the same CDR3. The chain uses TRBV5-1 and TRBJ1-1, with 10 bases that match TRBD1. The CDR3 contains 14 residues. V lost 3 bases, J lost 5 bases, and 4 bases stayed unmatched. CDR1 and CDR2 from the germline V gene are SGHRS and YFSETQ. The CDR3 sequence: CASSWDRGGTEAFF. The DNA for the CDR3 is TGCGCCAGCAGCTGGGACAGGGGAGGGACTGAAGCTTTCTTT.

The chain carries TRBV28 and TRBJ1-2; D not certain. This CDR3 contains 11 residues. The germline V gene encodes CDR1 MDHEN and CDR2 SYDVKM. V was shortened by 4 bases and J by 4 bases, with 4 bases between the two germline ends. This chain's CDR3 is CASSSTYGYTF. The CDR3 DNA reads TGTGCCAGCAGTTCCACCTATGGCTACACCTTC.

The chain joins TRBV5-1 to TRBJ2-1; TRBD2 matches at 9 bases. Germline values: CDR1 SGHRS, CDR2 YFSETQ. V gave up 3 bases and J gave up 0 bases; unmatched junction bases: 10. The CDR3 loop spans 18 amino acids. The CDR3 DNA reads TGCGCCAGCAGCTCCCACCCCCATAGCGGGAGCTCCTACAATGAGCAGTTCTTC. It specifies CASSSHPHSGSSYNEQFF.

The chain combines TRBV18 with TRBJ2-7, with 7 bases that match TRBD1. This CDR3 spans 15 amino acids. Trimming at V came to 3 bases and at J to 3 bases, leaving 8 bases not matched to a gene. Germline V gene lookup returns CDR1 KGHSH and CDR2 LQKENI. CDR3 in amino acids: CASSPIRDRNYEQYF. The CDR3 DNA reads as TGTGCCAGCTCACCGATCCGGGACAGAAACTACGAGCAGTACTTC.

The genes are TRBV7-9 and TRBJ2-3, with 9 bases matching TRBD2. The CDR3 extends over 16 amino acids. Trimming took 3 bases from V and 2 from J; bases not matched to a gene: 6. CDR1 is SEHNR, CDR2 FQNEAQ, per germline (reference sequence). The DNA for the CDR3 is TGTGCCAGCAGCTTCCGACTAGCGGCCGACACAGATACGCAGTATTTT. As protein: CASSFRLAADTDTQYF.

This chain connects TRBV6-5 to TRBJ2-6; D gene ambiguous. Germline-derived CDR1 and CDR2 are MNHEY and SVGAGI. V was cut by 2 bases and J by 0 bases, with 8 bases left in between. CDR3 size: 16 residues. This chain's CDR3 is CASSYRTTSGANVLTF. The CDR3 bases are TGTGCCAGCAGTTACCGGACCACCTCTGGGGCCAACGTCCTGACTTTC.

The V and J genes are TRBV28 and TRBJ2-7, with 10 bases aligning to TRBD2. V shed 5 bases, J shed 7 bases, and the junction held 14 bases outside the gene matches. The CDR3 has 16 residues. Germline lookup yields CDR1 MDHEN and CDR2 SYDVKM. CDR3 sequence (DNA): TGTGCCAGCAGTCCACAGCGGGAGGGCCCAGTGGGTGAGCAGTACTTC. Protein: CASSPQREGPVGEQYF.

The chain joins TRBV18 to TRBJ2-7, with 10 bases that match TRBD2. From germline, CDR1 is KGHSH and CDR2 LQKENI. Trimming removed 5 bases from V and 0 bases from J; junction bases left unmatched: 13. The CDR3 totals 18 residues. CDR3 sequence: CASSSQPNLAGASYEQYF. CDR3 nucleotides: TGTGCCAGCTCATCGCAACCCAACCTAGCGGGAGCCTCCTACGAGCAGTACTTC.

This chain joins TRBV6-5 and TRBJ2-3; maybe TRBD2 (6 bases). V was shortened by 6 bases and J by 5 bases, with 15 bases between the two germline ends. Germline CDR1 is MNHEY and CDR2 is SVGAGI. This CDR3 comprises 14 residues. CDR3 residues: CASRRAGSRDTQYF. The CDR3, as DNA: TGTGCCAGCAGGCGCGCCGGGAGTAGAGATACGCAGTATTTT.

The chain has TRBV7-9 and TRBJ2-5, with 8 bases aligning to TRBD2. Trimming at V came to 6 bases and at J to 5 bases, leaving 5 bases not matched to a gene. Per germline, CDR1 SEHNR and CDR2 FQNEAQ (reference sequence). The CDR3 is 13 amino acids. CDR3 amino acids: CASRRGAGETQYF. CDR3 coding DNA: TGTGCCAGCAGGCGGGGGGCAGGTGAGACCCAGTACTTC.

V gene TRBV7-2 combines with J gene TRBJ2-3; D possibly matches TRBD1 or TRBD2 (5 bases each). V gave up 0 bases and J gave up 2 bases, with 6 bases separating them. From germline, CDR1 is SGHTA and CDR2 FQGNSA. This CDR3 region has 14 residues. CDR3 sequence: CASSLAGTTDTQYF. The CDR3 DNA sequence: TGTGCCAGCAGCTTAGCGGGGACCACAGATACGCAGTATTTT.

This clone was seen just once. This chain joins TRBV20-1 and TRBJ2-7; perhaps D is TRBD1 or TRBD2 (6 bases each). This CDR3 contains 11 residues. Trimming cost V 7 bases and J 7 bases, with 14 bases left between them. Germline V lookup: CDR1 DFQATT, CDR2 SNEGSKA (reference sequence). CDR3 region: CSVRRGEEQYF. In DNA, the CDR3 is TGCAGTGTCAGGAGGGGGGAGGAGCAGTACTTC.

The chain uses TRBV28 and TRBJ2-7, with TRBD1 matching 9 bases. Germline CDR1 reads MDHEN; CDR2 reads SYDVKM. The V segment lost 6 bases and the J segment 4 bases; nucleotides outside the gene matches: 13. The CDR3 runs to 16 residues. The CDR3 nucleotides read TGTGCCAGCAGATCAATGCCGGGACAGGGTCGGTACGAGCAGTACTTC. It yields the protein CASRSMPGQGRYEQYF.

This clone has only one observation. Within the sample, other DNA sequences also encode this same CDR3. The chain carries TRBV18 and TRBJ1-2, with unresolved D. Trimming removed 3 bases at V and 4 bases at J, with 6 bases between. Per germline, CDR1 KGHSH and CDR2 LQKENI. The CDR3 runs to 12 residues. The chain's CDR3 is CASSPTGYGYTF. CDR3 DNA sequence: TGTGCCAGCTCACCGACGGGCTATGGCTACACCTTC.

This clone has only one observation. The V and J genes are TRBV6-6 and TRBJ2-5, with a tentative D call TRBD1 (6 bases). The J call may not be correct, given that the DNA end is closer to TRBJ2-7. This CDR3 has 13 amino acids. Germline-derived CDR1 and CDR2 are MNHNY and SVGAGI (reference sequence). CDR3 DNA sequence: TGTGCCAGCACGGCTACAGGGACCTACGAGCAGTACTTC. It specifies CASTATGTYEQYF.

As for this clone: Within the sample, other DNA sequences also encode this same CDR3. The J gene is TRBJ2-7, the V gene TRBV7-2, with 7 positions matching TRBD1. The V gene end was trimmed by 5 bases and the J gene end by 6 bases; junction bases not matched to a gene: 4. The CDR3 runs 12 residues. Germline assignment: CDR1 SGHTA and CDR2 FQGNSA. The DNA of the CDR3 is TGTGCCAGCAGCGGAACAGGGGTCGAGCAGTACTTC. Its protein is CASSGTGVEQYF.

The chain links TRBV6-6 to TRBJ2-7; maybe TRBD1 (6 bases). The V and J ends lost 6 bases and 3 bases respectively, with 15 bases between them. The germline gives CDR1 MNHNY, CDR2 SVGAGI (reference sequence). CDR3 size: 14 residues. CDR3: CASRSRQEHYEQYF. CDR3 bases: TGTGCCAGCAGGTCCCGACAGGAGCACTACGAGCAGTACTTC.

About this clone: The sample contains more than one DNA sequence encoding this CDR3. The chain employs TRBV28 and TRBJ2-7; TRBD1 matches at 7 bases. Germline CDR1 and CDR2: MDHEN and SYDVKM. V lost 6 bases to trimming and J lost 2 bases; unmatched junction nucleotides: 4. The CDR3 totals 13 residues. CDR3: CASSRQGTYEQYF. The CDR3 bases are TGTGCCAGCAGCCGACAGGGTACCTACGAGCAGTACTTC.